One sample yielded the 12 T cell receptor beta chains listed below, sequenced in a study of sequential checkpoint blockade in melanoma. Treatment given: randomized to nivolumab then ipilimumab (arm A) or the reverse (arm B). Clones were sequenced by immunoSEQ multiplex PCR, and TCRdb holds only the in-frame ones, with some missing. The table lists about 12,000 clones, about 79% of them singletons. This specimen was CD8+ T cells sorted from blood (inferred from file names), taken from a patient given nivolumab and ipilimumab in sequence. These receptor sequences come from a human donor with melanoma.

The chain is built from TRBV5-4 and TRBJ2-7, with D perhaps TRBD2 (5 bases). Germline V gene lookup returns CDR1 SGHNT and CDR2 YYREEE (reference sequence). The CDR3 loop spans 14 amino acids. The V end lost 2 bases, the J end lost 2 bases, and 11 bases lay between the germline ends. CDR3 loop: CASSFGVGAYEQYF. The CDR3 DNA follows: TGTGCCAGCAGCTTCGGGGTAGGCGCCTACGAGCAGTACTTC. The full variable domain, its missing parts supplied by reference TRBV5-4 and TRBJ2-7, is ETGVTQSPTHLIKTRGQQVTLRCSSQSGHNTVSWYQQALGQGPQFIFQYYREEENGRGNFPPRFSGLQFPNYSSELNVNALELDDSALYLCASSFGVGAYEQYFGPGTRLTVT.

V is TRBV18 and J is TRBJ2-1; no clear D. Trimming cost V 3 bases and J 6 bases, with 3 bases left between them. The CDR3 is 11 residues long. Germline V gene lookup returns CDR1 KGHSH and CDR2 LQKENI. This chain's CDR3 is CASSPGNEQFF. CDR3 DNA: TGTGCCAGCTCACCCGGCAATGAGCAGTTCTTC.

The chain links TRBV7-9 to TRBJ1-1, with D uncertain. This CDR3 spans 12 amino acids. Germline assignment: CDR1 SEHNR and CDR2 FQNEAQ (reference sequence). V was clipped by 4 bases and J by 1 base, with 4 bases between them. The CDR3 DNA reads as TGTGCCAGCAGCTACGGGAACACTGAAGCTTTCTTT. This codes for CASSYGNTEAFF.

For the CDR3, the DNA is TGTGCCAGCAGTCACAGGGGTAATTCACCCCTCCACTTT. Translation: CASSHRGNSPLHF. The chain uses TRBV28 and TRBJ1-6; 7 nucleotides match TRBD1. Germline CDR1 and CDR2: MDHEN and SYDVKM. V gave up 5 bases and J gave up 6 bases; unmatched junction bases: 1. The CDR3 totals 13 residues. Combining the CDR3 with reference TRBV28 and TRBJ1-6 gives the whole variable domain DVKVTQSSRYLVKRTGEKVFLECVQDMDHENMFWYRQDPGLGLRLIYFSYDVKMKEKGDIPEGYSVSREKKERFSLILESASTNQTSMYLCASSHRGNSPLHFGNGTRLTVT.

This clone was detected only a few times. The chain has TRBV19 and TRBJ1-5; TRBD1 matches 8 bases. The ends lost 6 bases at V and 5 bases at J; junction bases unmatched: 6. Germline lookup yields CDR1 LNHDA and CDR2 SQIVND (reference sequence). The CDR3 is made up of 14 amino acids. The CDR3 region is CASSGQGWDQPQHF. DNA of the CDR3: TGTGCCAGTAGCGGACAGGGATGGGATCAGCCCCAGCATTTT. The variable domain in full, completed from reference TRBV19 and TRBJ1-5, reads DGGITQSPKYLFRKEGQNVTLSCEQNLNHDAMYWYRQDPGQGLRLIYYSQIVNDFQKGDIAEGYSVSREKKESFPLTVTSAQKNPTAFYLCASSGQGWDQPQHFGDGTRLSIL.

The chain recombines TRBV15 with TRBJ2-7, with a weak D call TRBD2 (6 bases). V was trimmed by 3 bases and J by 2 bases, leaving 14 bases between them. CDR1 is LNHNV and CDR2 is YYDKDF in the germline V gene (reference sequence). This CDR3 has 15 residues. The CDR3 DNA is TGTGCCACCAGCAGCTTCCCCCGGGGGACCTACGAGCAGTACTTC. This translates into CATSSFPRGTYEQYF.

The chain has TRBV5-1 and TRBJ1-2; 10 nucleotides align to TRBD1. This CDR3 is built from 15 residues. The ends lost 4 bases at V and 2 bases at J; junction bases unmatched: 5. Germline CDR1 and CDR2: SGHRS and YFSETQ. The CDR3 is CASSPGTGENYGYTF. CDR3 bases: TGCGCCAGCAGCCCGGGGACAGGGGAAAACTATGGCTACACCTTC.

V and J are TRBV27 and TRBJ2-7; weak D call: TRBD2 (6 bases). V was pared by 6 bases and J by 4 bases, with 10 bases between. The CDR3 has 12 amino acids. Germline loops: CDR1 MNHEY, CDR2 SMNVEV (reference sequence). The CDR3 bases are TGTGCCAGCAGGGGGGGTGGGTACGAGCAGTACTTC. Protein sequence: CASRGGGYEQYF.

The chain has TRBV27 and TRBJ1-5; no firm D call. CDR3 size: 13 residues. The V gene lost 3 bases and the J gene lost 6 bases, with 9 bases spanning the gap. Germline-derived CDR1 and CDR2 are MNHEY and SMNVEV (reference sequence). As DNA, the CDR3 is TGTGCCAGCAGTTTTTGGTCAGGTCAGCCCCAGCATTTT. It encodes CASSFWSGQPQHF.

This clone was recorded a few times. The genes are TRBV14 and TRBJ2-1; D is possibly TRBD2 (6 bases). CDR3 length: 14 residues. With 1 base removed from V and 8 bases from J, the gap between germline ends came to 12 bases. The germline V gene encodes CDR1 SGHDN and CDR2 FVKESK. CDR3 residues: CASSQVGGLDEQFF. DNA of the CDR3: TGTGCCAGCAGCCAAGTCGGAGGGTTGGATGAGCAGTTCTTC.

The rearrangement joins TRBV14 to TRBJ2-1, with unresolved D. V lost 4 bases to trimming and J lost 4 bases, with 8 bases between them. This CDR3 spans 13 amino acids. Per the germline V gene, CDR1 is SGHDN and CDR2 is FVKESK. The CDR3 DNA reads TGTGCCAGCAGCCTTCTAGAATACAATGAGCAGTTCTTC. Amino acids: CASSLLEYNEQFF.

Here the CDR3 DNA reads TGTGCCAGCATTCTAGCGGGGTACTTC. Translating it yields CASILAGYF. The rearrangement uses TRBV6-1 and TRBJ2-4; 8 bases align to TRBD2. The J segment lost 15 bases and the V segment lost 7 bases, leaving 2 bases of the junction unmatched. The CDR3 covers 9 residues. Per the germline V gene, CDR1 is MNHNS and CDR2 is SASEGT.